This TCR beta chain is drawn from a study of blood T cell repertoires in COVID-19. Across the study: Samples came from the United States, Italy and Spain, spanning acute and convalescent COVID-19. PBMCs, B-cell-depleted T cells, or T cells provided the cDNA or gDNA that made up the material.

Trimming pared 2 bases from V and 5 bases from J, leaving 13 bases between. This CDR3 has 15 amino acids. Germline V CDR1 and CDR2: SGDLS, YYNGEE. As processed by the authors: Estimation of nucleated cell counts relied on the amplification of reference gene primers. Profiled with immunoSEQ multiplex PCR; TCRdb holds only in-frame clones, not every one. The V and J calls and the clone size are those of that table, but D and trimming were determined from the DNA. Here the sample spans about 60,000 clones, about 90% being singletons. The chain links TRBV9 to TRBJ1-4; a possible D gene is TRBD1 (5 bases). This clonotype was obtained from a human donor with active COVID-19. The donor label of this sample is uncertain. Material: peripheral blood. CDR3 in DNA: TGTGCCAGCAGCGTCGGGGCAGGAGGGAATGAAAAACTGTTTTTT. Its translation: CASSVGAGGNEKLFF.